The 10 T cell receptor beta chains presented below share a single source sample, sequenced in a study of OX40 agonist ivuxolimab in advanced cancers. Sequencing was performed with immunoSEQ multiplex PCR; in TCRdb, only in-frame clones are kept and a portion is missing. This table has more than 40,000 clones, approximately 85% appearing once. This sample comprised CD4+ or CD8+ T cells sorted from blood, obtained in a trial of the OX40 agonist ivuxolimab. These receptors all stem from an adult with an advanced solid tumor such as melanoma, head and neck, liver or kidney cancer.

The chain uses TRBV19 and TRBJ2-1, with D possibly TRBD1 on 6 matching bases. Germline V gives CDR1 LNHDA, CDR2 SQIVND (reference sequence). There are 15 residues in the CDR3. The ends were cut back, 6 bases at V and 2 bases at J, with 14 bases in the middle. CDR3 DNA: TGTGCCAGTAGCGCGACAGGTGGCCCCTACAATGAGCAGTTCTTC. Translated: CASSATGGPYNEQFF.

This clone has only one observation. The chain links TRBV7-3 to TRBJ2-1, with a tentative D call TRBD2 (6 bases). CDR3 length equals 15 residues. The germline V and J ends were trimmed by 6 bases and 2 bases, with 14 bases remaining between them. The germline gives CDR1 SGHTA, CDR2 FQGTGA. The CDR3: CASSQGLATYNEQFF. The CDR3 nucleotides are TGTGCCAGCAGTCAGGGACTGGCCACCTACAATGAGCAGTTCTTC.

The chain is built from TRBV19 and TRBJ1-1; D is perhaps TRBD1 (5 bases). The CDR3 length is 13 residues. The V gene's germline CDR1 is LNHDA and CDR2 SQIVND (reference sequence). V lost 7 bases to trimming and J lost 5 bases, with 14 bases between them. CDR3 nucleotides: TGTGCCAGTATCAGGGCGGAACGGACTGAAGCTTTCTTT. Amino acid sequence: CASIRAERTEAFF.

The DNA of the CDR3 is TGTGCCAGCAGTTTACCAGGGGGAATCTACGAGCAGTACTTC. This translates into CASSLPGGIYEQYF. This rearrangement joins TRBV28 to TRBJ2-7, with 7 bases lining up with TRBD1. This CDR3 has 14 amino acids. The V and J ends lost 2 bases and 3 bases, in that order; junction bases with no gene match: 4. Germline V gene sequence: CDR1 MDHEN, CDR2 SYDVKM.

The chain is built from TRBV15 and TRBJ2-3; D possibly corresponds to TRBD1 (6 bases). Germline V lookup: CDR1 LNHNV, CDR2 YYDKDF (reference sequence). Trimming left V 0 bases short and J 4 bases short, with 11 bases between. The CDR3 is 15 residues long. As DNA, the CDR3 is TGTGCCACCAGCAGAGACAGGGGTCTGTCAGATACGCAGTATTTT. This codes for CATSRDRGLSDTQYF.

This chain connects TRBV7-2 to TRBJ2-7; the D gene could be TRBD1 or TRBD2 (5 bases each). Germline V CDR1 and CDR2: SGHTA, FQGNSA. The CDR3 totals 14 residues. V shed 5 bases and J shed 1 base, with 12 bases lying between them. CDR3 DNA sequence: TGTGCCAGCAGCAACCGGGACGGATCCTACGAGCAGTACTTC. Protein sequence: CASSNRDGSYEQYF.

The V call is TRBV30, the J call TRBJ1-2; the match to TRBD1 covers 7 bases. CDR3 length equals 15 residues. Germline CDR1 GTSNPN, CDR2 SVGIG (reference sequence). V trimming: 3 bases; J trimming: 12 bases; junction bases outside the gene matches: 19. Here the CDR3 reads CAWRPGGLNLVSDTF. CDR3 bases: TGTGCCTGGAGACCAGGGGGACTCAATCTAGTCTCGGACACCTTC.

CDR3 in amino acids: CASSLVVSPGIEQYF. CDR3 DNA: TGTGCCAGCAGCTTGGTGGTCAGCCCGGGGATTGAGCAGTACTTC. The gene calls are TRBV5-6 and TRBJ2-7, with D tentatively TRBD2 (5 bases). Trimming stripped 0 bases from V and 7 bases from J, with 17 bases between. CDR3 length: 15 amino acids. Germline CDR1 is SGHDT and CDR2 is YYEEEE.

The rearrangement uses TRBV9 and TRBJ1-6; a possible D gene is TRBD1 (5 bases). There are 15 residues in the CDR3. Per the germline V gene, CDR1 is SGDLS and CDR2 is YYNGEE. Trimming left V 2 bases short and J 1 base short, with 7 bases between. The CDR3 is CASSVQGSYNSPLHF. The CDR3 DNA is TGTGCCAGCAGCGTGCAGGGATCCTATAATTCACCCCTCCACTTT.

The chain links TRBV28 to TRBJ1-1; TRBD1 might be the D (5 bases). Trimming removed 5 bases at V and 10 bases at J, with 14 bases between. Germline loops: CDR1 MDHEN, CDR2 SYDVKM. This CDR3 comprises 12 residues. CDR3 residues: CASSLLPGGAFF. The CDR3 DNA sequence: TGTGCCAGCAGTCTCTTACCGGGGGGAGCTTTCTTT.